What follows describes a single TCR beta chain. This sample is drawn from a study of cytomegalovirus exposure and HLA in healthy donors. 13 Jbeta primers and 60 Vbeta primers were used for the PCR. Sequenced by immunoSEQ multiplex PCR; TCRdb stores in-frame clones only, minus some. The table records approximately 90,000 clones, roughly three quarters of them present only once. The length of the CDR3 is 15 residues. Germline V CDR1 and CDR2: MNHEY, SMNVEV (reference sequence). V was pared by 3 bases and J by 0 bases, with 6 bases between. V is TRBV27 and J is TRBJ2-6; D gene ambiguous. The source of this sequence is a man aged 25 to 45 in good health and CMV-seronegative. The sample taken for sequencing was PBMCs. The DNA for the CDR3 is TGTGCCAGCAGTTTGAAACACTCTGGGGCCAACGTCCTGACTTTC. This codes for CASSLKHSGANVLTF.